A single sample is the source of the 27 T cell receptor beta chains below, sequenced in a study of T-cell reconstitution after alpha-beta-depleted transplantation in children. Unique molecular identifiers were incorporated into the prepared TCRbeta library. TCRdb ran MiXCR on the PCR reads and lists one entry per CDR3 protein. The sample carries about 300,000 distinct CDR3 sequences, around 10% recorded once. The sequencing here drew on PBMCs, taken before TCRalphabeta/CD19-depleted stem cell transplant. Every receptor here comes from a boy under three years old with acute myeloid leukemia, due to receive a stem cell transplant.

The V gene is TRBV20-1, the J gene TRBJ2-7, with no clear D. V lost 1 base, J lost 3 bases, and 10 bases lay in between. This CDR3 is 13 amino acids long. Germline assignment: CDR1 DFQATT and CDR2 SNEGSKA (reference sequence). CDR3 residues: CSARVVSDYEQYF. The CDR3 nucleotides are TGCAGTGCTAGAGTCGTGTCAGACTACGAGCAGTACTTC.

This clonotype was seen repeatedly, ten times or more. The V call is TRBV7-6, the J call TRBJ2-7; D unresolved. Trimming removed 2 bases from V and 6 bases from J, with 5 bases in between. The CDR3 runs 11 residues. Germline loops: CDR1 SGHVS, CDR2 FNYEAQ. The DNA for the CDR3 is TGTGCCAGCAGCTTAACCTCCGAGCAGTACTTC. It yields the protein CASSLTSEQYF.

This chain joins TRBV6-5 and TRBJ1-3; D possibly corresponds to TRBD1 (5 bases). CDR1 and CDR2 (germline): MNHEY, SVGAGI. Trimming left V 2 bases short and J 1 base short, with 9 bases between. The CDR3 runs to 15 residues. The CDR3: CASSYAGLSGNTIYF. The CDR3 region has the DNA TGTGCCAGCAGTTACGCGGGACTTTCTGGAAACACCATATATTTT.

On this clonotype: A much more abundant neighbour one base away suggests this may be a read error. The V and J genes are TRBV12-3 or TRBV12-4 and TRBJ2-7; D gene unclear. The CDR3 extends over 13 amino acids. Trimming stripped 7 bases from V and 2 bases from J, with 12 bases between. The CDR3 nucleotides read TGTGCCAGCACTCACGGGCCAACCTACGAGCAGTACTTC. Residues: CASTHGPTYEQYF.

This clonotype was seen repeatedly, ten times or more. V is TRBV9 and J is TRBJ2-1, with a weak D call TRBD2 (6 bases). CDR1 is SGDLS and CDR2 is YYNGEE in the germline V gene. The CDR3 totals 15 residues. Trimming left V 0 bases short and J 3 bases short, with 10 bases between. The CDR3 loop is CASSVVAASYNEQFF. CDR3 DNA sequence: TGTGCCAGCAGCGTAGTAGCGGCAAGCTACAATGAGCAGTTCTTC. Full variable domain (outside the CDR3, taken from reference TRBV9 and TRBJ2-1): DSGVTQTPKHLITATGQRVTLRCSPRSGDLSVYWYQQSLDQGLQFLIQYYNGEERAKGNILERFSAQQFPDLHSELNLSSLELGDSALYFCASSVVAASYNEQFFGPGTRLTVL.

This clonotype was recorded many times. The rearrangement uses TRBV15 and TRBJ2-1; a possible D gene is TRBD2 (6 bases). CDR1 and CDR2 from the germline V gene are LNHNV and YYDKDF (reference sequence). The CDR3 contains 18 residues. The V and J ends lost 0 bases and 0 bases respectively, with 15 bases between them. CDR3: CATSRDQWAGSSYNEQFF. CDR3 bases: TGTGCCACCAGCAGAGATCAGTGGGCGGGAAGCTCCTACAATGAGCAGTTCTTC. Full variable domain (rest looked up from reference TRBV15 and TRBJ2-1): DAMVIQNPRYQVTQFGKPVTLSCSQTLNHNVMYWYQQKSSQAPKLLFHYYDKDFNNEADTPDNFQSRRPNTSFCFLDIRSPGLGDTAMYLCATSRDQWAGSSYNEQFFGPGTRLTVL.

This clonotype was seen repeatedly, ten times or more. The chain combines TRBV2 with TRBJ1-1, with D possibly being TRBD1 (6 bases). The V gene's germline CDR1 is SNHLY and CDR2 FYNNEI. This CDR3 has 11 amino acids. V lost 4 bases and J 11 bases, leaving 11 bases between the germline ends. The CDR3 nucleotides read TGTGCCAGCAGTGGGGGGCTCGCGGCTTTCTTT. Translated, it gives CASSGGLAAFF.

The table lists this clonotype with many counts. The chain employs TRBV7-9 and TRBJ1-4, with D perhaps matching TRBD1 (6 bases). The CDR3 runs to 15 residues. The germline CDR1 and CDR2 sequences are SEHNR and FQNEAQ (reference sequence). V shed 5 bases and J shed 8 bases, with 18 bases lying between them. CDR3 loop: CASSLGAGTGEKLFF. The CDR3 DNA reads TGTGCCAGCAGCCTGGGGGCCGGGACCGGCGAAAAACTGTTTTTT. The full variable domain, its missing parts supplied by reference TRBV7-9 and TRBJ1-4, is DTGVSQNPRHKITKRGQNVTFRCDPISEHNRLYWYRQTLGQGPEFLTYFQNEAQLEKSRLLSDRFSAERPKGSFSTLEIQRTEQGDSAMYLCASSLGAGTGEKLFFGSGTQLSVL.

This clonotype was found many times. The V and J genes are TRBV15 and TRBJ2-7; 9 bases are a match to TRBD1. Looked up from germline, CDR1 is LNHNV and CDR2 is YYDKDF (reference sequence). V lost 4 bases, J lost 3 bases, and 13 bases stayed unmatched. The CDR3 contains 17 residues. The CDR3 nucleotides read TGTGCCACCAGCACCCTCAACTCCGGGACAGGGTACTACGAGCAGTACTTC. This sequence encodes CATSTLNSGTGYYEQYF.

As concerns this clonotype: This may stem from a read error, because a much larger clone lies one nucleotide away. The chain links TRBV28 to TRBJ2-7; D is unresolved. Germline V gene lookup returns CDR1 MDHEN and CDR2 SYDVKM. The length of the CDR3 is 14 residues. Trimming left V 3 bases short and J 6 bases short, with 15 bases between. The CDR3 is CASSFGFHDGEQYF. DNA of the CDR3: TGTGCCAGCAGTTTCGGGTTTCATGACGGCGAGCAGTACTTC.

The chain carries TRBV10-3 and TRBJ2-3, with 9 nucleotides matching TRBD1. CDR1 is ENHRY and CDR2 is SYGVKD in the germline V gene. The CDR3 is made up of 12 amino acids. J gave up 5 bases and V 6 bases, and 0 bases lay outside the gene matches. The CDR3 sequence is CAIRGQGDTQYF. The CDR3 bases are TGTGCCATCAGGGGACAGGGAGATACGCAGTATTTT.

The rearrangement uses TRBV28 and TRBJ1-6; D gene uncertain. From germline, CDR1 is MDHEN and CDR2 SYDVKM. CDR3 length: 14 residues. The V and J ends lost 3 bases and 7 bases respectively, with 10 bases between them. CDR3 nucleotide sequence: TGTGCCAGCAGTTTTCGGGGAAGGAATTCACCCCTCCACTTT. As protein: CASSFRGRNSPLHF.

This clonotype showed up many times. The rearrangement links TRBV7-3 to TRBJ2-1, with D possibly TRBD2 on 5 matching bases. Germline CDR1 and CDR2: SGHTA and FQGTGA. The CDR3 runs to 14 residues. V was trimmed by 4 bases and J by 8 bases, leaving 15 bases between them. The CDR3 sequence is CASSSYPGSYEQFF. CDR3 DNA sequence: TGTGCCAGCAGCTCATATCCGGGGAGCTATGAGCAGTTCTTC.

This clonotype was seen a handful of times. V gene TRBV6-1 combines with J gene TRBJ1-1; perhaps TRBD1 as D (6 bases). CDR1 is MNHNS, CDR2 SASEGT, per germline. The V end lost 4 bases, the J end lost 5 bases, and 17 bases lay between the germline ends. The CDR3 length is 15 residues. The CDR3 reads CASSVTPGAKTEAFF. CDR3 coding DNA: TGTGCCAGCAGTGTAACCCCAGGGGCCAAGACTGAAGCTTTCTTT.

The table lists this clonotype with many counts. The J gene is TRBJ2-7, the V gene TRBV4-2, with 9 nucleotides matching TRBD2. This CDR3 spans 17 amino acids. After removal of 1 base from V and 0 bases from J, the junction contained 7 bases not matched to a gene. The germline gives CDR1 LGHNA, CDR2 YNFKEQ. CDR3 amino acids: CASSQALSAGGSYEQYF. The CDR3 bases are TGTGCCAGCAGCCAAGCCCTATCAGCGGGAGGCTCCTACGAGCAGTACTTC.

There are a few counts of this clonotype. The chain has TRBV24-1 and TRBJ2-1, with 9 bases identical to TRBD1. CDR3 length equals 14 residues. CDR1 and CDR2 from the germline V gene are KGHDR and SFDVKD. Trimming cost V 3 bases and J 4 bases; bases outside gene matches: 0. The CDR3 here is CATSDGTGYNEQFF. CDR3 coding DNA: TGTGCCACCAGTGATGGGACAGGGTACAATGAGCAGTTCTTC.

At least ten counts were recorded for this clonotype. V and J are TRBV7-2 and TRBJ2-7; TRBD1 aligns across 8 bases. The V and J ends lost 8 bases and 3 bases, in that order; junction bases with no gene match: 6. The CDR3 is 13 amino acids. The germline CDR1 and CDR2 sequences are SGHTA and FQGNSA. CDR3 coding DNA: TGTGCCAGCCGGGGACAGGCCCTCTACGAGCAGTACTTC. Amino acid sequence: CASRGQALYEQYF. Filled out from reference TRBV7-2 and TRBJ2-7, the complete variable domain reads GAGVSQSPSNKVTEKGKDVELRCDPISGHTALYWYRQSLGQGLEFLIYFQGNSAPDKSGLPSDRFSAERTGGSVSTLTIQRTQQEDSAVYLCASRGQALYEQYFGPGTRLTVT.

With regard to this clonotype: A single base separates this from a much larger clone, so it may be a read error. This chain connects TRBV15 to TRBJ2-5; possibly TRBD2 for D (6 bases). V shed 6 bases and J shed 9 bases, with 20 bases lying between them. The CDR3 consists of 14 residues. Germline V lookup: CDR1 LNHNV, CDR2 YYDKDF (reference sequence). Here the CDR3 DNA reads TGTGCCACCAGATCAGGCGGGGCCCCCGGGGCCCAGTACTTC. Translated: CATRSGGAPGAQYF. Combining the CDR3 with reference TRBV15 and TRBJ2-5 gives the whole variable domain DAMVIQNPRYQVTQFGKPVTLSCSQTLNHNVMYWYQQKSSQAPKLLFHYYDKDFNNEADTPDNFQSRRPNTSFCFLDIRSPGLGDTAMYLCATRSGGAPGAQYFGPGTRLLVL.

The chain carries TRBV7-2 and TRBJ2-7; TRBD1 agrees at 11 bases. V trimming: 1 base; J trimming: 5 bases; junction bases outside the gene matches: 4. Germline assignment: CDR1 SGHTA and CDR2 FQGNSA. The CDR3 is 15 residues long. In DNA form, the CDR3 reads TGTGCCAGCAGCTTAGTAGGGACAGGGGGTAACGAGCAGTACTTC. Its translation is CASSLVGTGGNEQYF.

V gene TRBV7-2 combines with J gene TRBJ2-1; perhaps TRBD1 as D (5 bases). The germline V gene has CDR1 SGHTA and CDR2 FQGNSA. The length of the CDR3 is 13 residues. With 5 bases removed from V and 5 bases from J, the gap between germline ends came to 10 bases. CDR3 sequence: CASSPRTHNEQFF. CDR3 DNA: TGTGCCAGCAGCCCTCGGACACACAATGAGCAGTTCTTC.

At least ten counts were recorded for this clonotype. The gene calls are TRBV12-3 or TRBV12-4 and TRBJ1-1; D is uncertain. V lost 8 bases and J lost 1, with 17 bases in between. The CDR3 contains 15 residues. CDR3 amino acids: CASLRLDSWNTEAFF. CDR3 bases: TGTGCCAGCCTTCGCTTGGACTCCTGGAACACTGAAGCTTTCTTT.

This clonotype was seen repeatedly, ten times or more. The genes are TRBV7-3 and TRBJ2-1; D possibly corresponds to TRBD2 (7 bases). Germline assignment: CDR1 SGHTA and CDR2 FQGTGA. CDR3 length: 15 residues. Trimming removed 2 bases at V and 3 bases at J, with 11 bases between. CDR3 in amino acids: CASSLGGGGYNEQFF. CDR3 nucleotide sequence: TGTGCCAGCAGCTTAGGGGGGGGCGGCTACAATGAGCAGTTCTTC.

This clonotype was observed many times. The V call is TRBV6-5, the J call TRBJ1-6; 8 nucleotides agree with TRBD1. J lost 5 bases, V lost 4 bases, and 1 base had no gene match. Germline loops: CDR1 MNHEY, CDR2 SVGAGI. This CDR3 spans 14 amino acids. For the CDR3, the DNA is TGTGCCAGCAGTTCGACAGGGGATAATTCACCCCTCCACTTT. Amino acids: CASSSTGDNSPLHF.

In its sample, this clonotype was seen many times. The V gene is TRBV18, the J gene TRBJ2-7; 9 nucleotides agree with TRBD2. The germline V gene encodes CDR1 KGHSH and CDR2 LQKENI. This CDR3 is built from 15 residues. J lost 3 bases, V lost 3 bases, and 6 bases had no gene match. The CDR3 nucleotides read TGTGCCAGCTCACCGGGGACTAGCAAGCGCTACGAGCAGTACTTC. Translated: CASSPGTSKRYEQYF.

CDR3 residues: CAISDKGSANSPLHF. The CDR3 nucleotides are TGTGCCATCAGCGACAAGGGGTCGGCTAATTCACCCCTCCACTTT. The chain joins TRBV10-3 to TRBJ1-6, with a weak D call TRBD1 (5 bases). Germline assignment: CDR1 ENHRY and CDR2 SYGVKD. Trimming pared 6 bases from V and 6 bases from J, leaving 15 bases between. The CDR3 has 15 residues.

The sample holds many counts of this clonotype. V gene TRBV20-1 combines with J gene TRBJ2-1; no reliable D call. This CDR3 is 13 amino acids long. Trimming pared 5 bases from V and 4 bases from J, leaving 12 bases between. The germline CDR1 and CDR2 sequences are DFQATT and SNEGSKA (reference sequence). CDR3 in amino acids: CSAPDWYYNEQFF. The DNA of the CDR3 is TGCAGTGCTCCCGACTGGTATTACAATGAGCAGTTCTTC.

This clonotype was detected ten times or more. The chain couples TRBV24-1 to TRBJ2-3; 13 nucleotides agree with TRBD2. The CDR3 runs 17 residues. V lost 4 bases to trimming and J lost 0 bases; unmatched junction nucleotides: 3. Looked up from germline, CDR1 is KGHDR and CDR2 is SFDVKD. For the CDR3, the DNA is TGTGCCACCAGTGAACGGACTAGCGGGAGAAGCACAGATACGCAGTATTTT. Its translation is CATSERTSGRSTDTQYF.